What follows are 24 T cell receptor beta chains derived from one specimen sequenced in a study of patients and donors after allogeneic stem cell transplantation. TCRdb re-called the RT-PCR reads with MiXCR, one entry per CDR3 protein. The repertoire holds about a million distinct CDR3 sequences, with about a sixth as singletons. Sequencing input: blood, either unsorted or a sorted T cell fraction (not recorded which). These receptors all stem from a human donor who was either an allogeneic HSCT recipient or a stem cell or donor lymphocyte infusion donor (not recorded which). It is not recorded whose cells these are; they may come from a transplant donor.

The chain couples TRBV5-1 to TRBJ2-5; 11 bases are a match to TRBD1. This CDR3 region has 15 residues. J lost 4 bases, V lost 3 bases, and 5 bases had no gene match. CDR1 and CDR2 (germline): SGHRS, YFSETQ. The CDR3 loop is CASSSRTGGAETQYF. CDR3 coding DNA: TGCGCCAGCAGCTCGAGGACAGGGGGCGCAGAGACCCAGTACTTC.

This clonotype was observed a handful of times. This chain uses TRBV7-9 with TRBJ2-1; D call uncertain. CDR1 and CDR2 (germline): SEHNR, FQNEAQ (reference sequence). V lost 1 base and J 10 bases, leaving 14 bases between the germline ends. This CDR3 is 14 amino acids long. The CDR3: CASSLGRPIDEQFF. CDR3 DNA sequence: TGTGCCAGCAGCTTAGGTAGACCAATAGACGAGCAGTTCTTC.

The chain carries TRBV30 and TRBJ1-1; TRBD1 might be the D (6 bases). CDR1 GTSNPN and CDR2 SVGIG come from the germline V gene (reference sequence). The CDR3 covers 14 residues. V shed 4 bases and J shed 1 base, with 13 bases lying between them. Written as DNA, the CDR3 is TGTGCCTGGACTAAACAGGGAAGGAACACTGAAGCTTTCTTT. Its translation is CAWTKQGRNTEAFF.

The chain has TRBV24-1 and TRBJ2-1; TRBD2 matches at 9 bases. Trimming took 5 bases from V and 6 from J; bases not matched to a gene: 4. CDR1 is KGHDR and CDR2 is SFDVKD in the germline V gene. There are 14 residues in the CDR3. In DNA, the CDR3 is TGTGCCACCAGTGCCGGCGGGAGGGCCAATGAGCAGTTCTTC. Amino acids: CATSAGGRANEQFF.

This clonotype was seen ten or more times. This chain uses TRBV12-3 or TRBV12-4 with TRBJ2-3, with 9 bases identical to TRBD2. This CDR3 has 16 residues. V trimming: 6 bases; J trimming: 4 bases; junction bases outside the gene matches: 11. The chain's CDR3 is CASSDPQREDSDTQYF. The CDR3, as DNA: TGTGCCAGCAGCGACCCCCAGCGGGAGGATTCAGATACGCAGTATTTT.

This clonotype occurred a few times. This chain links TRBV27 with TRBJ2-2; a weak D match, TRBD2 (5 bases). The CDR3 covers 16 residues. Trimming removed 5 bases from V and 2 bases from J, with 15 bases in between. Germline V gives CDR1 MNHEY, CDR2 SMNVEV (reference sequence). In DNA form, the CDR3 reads TGTGCCAGCAGTCCTCGACGACTAATAAACACCGGGGAGCTGTTTTTT. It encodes CASSPRRLINTGELFF.

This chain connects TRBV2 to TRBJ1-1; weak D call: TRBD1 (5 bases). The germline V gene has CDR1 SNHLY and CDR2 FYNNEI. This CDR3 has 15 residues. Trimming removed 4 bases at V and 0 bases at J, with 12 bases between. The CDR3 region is CASSGSGRVNTEAFF. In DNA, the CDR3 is TGTGCCAGCAGTGGGTCAGGGAGGGTGAACACTGAAGCTTTCTTT.

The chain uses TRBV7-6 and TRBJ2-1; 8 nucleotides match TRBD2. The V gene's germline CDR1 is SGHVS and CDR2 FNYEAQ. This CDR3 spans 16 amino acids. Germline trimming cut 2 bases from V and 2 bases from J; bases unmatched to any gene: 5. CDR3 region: CASSLPSGSAYNEQFF. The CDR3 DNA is TGTGCCAGCAGCTTACCCAGCGGGAGCGCCTACAATGAGCAGTTCTTC.

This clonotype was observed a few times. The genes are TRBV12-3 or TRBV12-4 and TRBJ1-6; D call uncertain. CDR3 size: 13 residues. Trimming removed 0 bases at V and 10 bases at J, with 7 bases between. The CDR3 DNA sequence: TGTGCCAGCAGTTTAGCTGGGAGCTCACCCCTCCACTTT. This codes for CASSLAGSSPLHF.

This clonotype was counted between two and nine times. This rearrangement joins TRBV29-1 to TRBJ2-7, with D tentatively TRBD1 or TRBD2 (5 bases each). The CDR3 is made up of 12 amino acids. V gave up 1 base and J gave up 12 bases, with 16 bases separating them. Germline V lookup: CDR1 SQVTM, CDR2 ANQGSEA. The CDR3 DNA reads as TGCAGCGTTGAAGGAGGGACCCTACAAAGGTACTTC. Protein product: CSVEGGTLQRYF.

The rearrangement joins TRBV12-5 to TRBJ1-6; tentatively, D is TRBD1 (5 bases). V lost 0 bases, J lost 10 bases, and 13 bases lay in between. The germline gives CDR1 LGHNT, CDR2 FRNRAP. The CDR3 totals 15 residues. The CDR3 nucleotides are TGTGCTAGTGGTTTGGTACGGGACCTGACGTCACCCCTCCACTTT. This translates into CASGLVRDLTSPLHF.

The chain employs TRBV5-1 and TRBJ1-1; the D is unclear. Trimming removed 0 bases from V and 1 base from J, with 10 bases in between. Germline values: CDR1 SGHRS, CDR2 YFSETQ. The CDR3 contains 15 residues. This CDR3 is CASSLVAAQNTEAFF. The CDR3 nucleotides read TGCGCCAGCAGCTTGGTGGCCGCACAGAACACTGAAGCTTTCTTT. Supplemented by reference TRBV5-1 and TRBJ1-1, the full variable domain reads KAGVTQTPRYLIKTRGQQVTLSCSPISGHRSVSWYQQTPGQGLQFLFEYFSETQRNKGNFPGRFSGRQFSNSRSEMNVSTLELGDSALYLCASSLVAAQNTEAFFGQGTRLTVV.

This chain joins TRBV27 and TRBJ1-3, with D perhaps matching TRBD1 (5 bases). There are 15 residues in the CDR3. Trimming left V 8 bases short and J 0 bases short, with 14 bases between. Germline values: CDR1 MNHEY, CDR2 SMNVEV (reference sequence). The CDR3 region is CASAAGRHSGNTIYF. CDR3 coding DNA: TGTGCCAGCGCCGCGGGACGGCACTCTGGAAACACCATATATTTT.

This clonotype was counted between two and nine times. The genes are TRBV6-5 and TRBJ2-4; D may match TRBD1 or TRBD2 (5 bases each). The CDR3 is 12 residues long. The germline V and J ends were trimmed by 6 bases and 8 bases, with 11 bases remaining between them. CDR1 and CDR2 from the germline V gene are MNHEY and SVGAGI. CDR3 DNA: TGTGCCAGCAGCCCTGGGACCGACATTCAGTACTTC. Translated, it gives CASSPGTDIQYF.

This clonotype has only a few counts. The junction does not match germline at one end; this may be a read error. The CDR3 DNA follows: TGTGCCATCAGTCCACTGATTGGGACGGGGAACTATGGCTACTCCTTC. It specifies CAISPLIGTGNYGYSF. V is TRBV10-3 and J is TRBJ1-2, with D tentatively TRBD1 (5 bases). CDR3 size: 16 residues. Germline V gene data show CDR1 as ENHRY and CDR2 as SYGVKD.

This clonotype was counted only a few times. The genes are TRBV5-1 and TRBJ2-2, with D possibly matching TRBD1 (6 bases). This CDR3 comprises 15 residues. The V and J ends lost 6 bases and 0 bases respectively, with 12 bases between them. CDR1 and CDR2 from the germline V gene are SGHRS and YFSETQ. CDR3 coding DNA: TGCGCCAGCAAACGGGACACTACGAACACCGGGGAGCTGTTTTTT. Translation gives CASKRDTTNTGELFF.

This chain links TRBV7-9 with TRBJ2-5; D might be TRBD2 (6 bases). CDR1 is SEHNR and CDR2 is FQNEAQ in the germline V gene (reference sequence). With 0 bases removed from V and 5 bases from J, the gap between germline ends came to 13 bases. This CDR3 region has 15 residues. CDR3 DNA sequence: TGTGCCAGCAGCTTAGCAGTAGCGGTTTCGGAGACCCAGTACTTC. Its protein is CASSLAVAVSETQYF.

This CDR3 reads CASSQDQGASDYEQYF. In nucleotides, the CDR3 is TGTGCCAGCAGCCAAGATCAGGGTGCTAGCGACTACGAGCAGTACTTC. V gene TRBV14 combines with J gene TRBJ2-7, with D possibly matching TRBD2 (6 bases). This CDR3 is built from 16 residues. Germline V gene sequence: CDR1 SGHDN, CDR2 FVKESK. V was pared by 0 bases and J by 3 bases, with 15 bases between.

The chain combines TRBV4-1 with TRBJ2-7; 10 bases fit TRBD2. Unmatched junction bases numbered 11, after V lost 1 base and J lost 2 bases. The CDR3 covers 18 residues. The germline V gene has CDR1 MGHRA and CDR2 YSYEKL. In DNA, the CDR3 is TGCGCCAGCAGCCAAGGCGTGTACGGAGCGGGAGGGACCTACGAGCAGTACTTC. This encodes CASSQGVYGAGGTYEQYF.

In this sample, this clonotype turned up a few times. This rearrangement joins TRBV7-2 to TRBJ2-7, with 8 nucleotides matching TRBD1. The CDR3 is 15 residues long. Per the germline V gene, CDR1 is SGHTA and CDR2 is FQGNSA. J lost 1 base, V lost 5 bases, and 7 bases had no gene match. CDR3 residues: CASSLLTGGSYEQYF. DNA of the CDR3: TGTGCCAGCAGCCTTCTAACAGGGGGGTCCTACGAGCAGTACTTC.

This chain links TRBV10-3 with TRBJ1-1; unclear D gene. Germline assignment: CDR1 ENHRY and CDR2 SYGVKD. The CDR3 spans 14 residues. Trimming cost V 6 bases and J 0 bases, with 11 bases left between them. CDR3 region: CAIREQSMNTEAFF. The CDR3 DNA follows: TGTGCCATCAGGGAACAGAGCATGAACACTGAAGCTTTCTTT.

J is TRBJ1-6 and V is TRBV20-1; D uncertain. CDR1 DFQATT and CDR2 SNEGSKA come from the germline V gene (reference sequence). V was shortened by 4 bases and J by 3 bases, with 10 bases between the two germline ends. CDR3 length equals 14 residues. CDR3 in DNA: TGCAGTGCTACCCGGGATAACTATAATTCACCCCTCCACTTT. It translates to CSATRDNYNSPLHF.

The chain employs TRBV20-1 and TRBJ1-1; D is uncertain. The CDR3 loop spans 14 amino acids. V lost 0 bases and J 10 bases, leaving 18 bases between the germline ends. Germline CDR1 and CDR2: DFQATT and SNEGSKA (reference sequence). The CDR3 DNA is TGCAGTGCTAGAGAACCCCTCTTCAGCCACGGAGCTTTCTTT. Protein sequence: CSAREPLFSHGAFF.

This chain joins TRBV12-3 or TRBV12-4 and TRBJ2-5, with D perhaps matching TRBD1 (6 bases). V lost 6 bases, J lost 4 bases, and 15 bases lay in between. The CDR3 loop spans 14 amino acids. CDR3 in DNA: TGTGCCAGCAGCTCGACAGGTTTAAGAGAGACCCAGTACTTC. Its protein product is CASSSTGLRETQYF.